This TCR beta chain stems from a study of identical twins (dated by TCRdb to the mid-2010s). Some background on the complete study: TCR alpha and beta repertoires from monozygotic twins, unrelated adults of various ages and cord blood were deep-sequenced to test whether fetal clonotypes persist. Replicate twin experiments were performed at different times using different library preparation protocols to rule out contamination.

Only healthy Caucasian donors were included. The study also sequenced three unrelated non-twin adults: a male aged 18 to 29, a male aged 50 to 59 and a female aged 50 to 59. Miltenyi CD45RO+ enrichment and human naive T-cell isolation kits were used to isolate memory (CD45RO+) and naive T cells from PBMC. This clonotype has more than one count but fewer than ten. Its cognate antigen has yet to be identified. The sample holds no much larger clone one base away, and base qualities are not on file. The method behind the library was 5' RACE. Sequencing instrument: Illumina HiSeq 2000. A universal primer binding site was introduced by template switching, and a unique molecular identifier was present in the final cDNA, enabling accurate counting of TCR cDNA molecules. Specific primers in the conserved constant-segment region were used to synthesize first-strand cDNA for TCR alpha and beta chains. To control for contamination, every cDNA library carried two barcodes: a SMART-Mk sample barcode plus Illumina barcodes. TruSeq adapter sequences along with Illumina sample barcodes were introduced in two successive PCR steps. The TCR alpha and beta cDNA libraries were sequenced on the Illumina HiSeq platform using custom primers. The paper's processing steps were these. Unique molecular identifiers were extracted from raw reads with MiGEC, and CDR3 positions were determined with MiXCR. For each individual, recombination models were inferred using an EM algorithm with the repgenHMM and IGoR tools. The analysis of shared clonotypes was done with the tcR package in R, with sharing normalized by the product of cloneset sizes. Out-of-frame nonproductive sequences were analyzed to study raw recombination free of thymic and clonal selection effects. The raw public reads went through TCRdb reprocessing: fastp at Q25, MiXCR clone calling, in-frame beta chains kept. Here each entry gathers all rows of one CDR3 protein and keeps the most common genes and DNA. TCRdb's processing, not the authors', yielded these V and J calls. Here the sample has 350,000 to 400,000 distinct CDR3 sequences; 7% to 9.5% occur a single time. The ten top clones hold roughly 8.9% of the sample.

Looking up the germline V gene (reference sequence) yields CDR1 SEHNR and CDR2 FQNEAQ. V is shortened by 0 bases, J by 5 bases, and the region joining them spans 8 bases. Including cysteine and phenylalanine, the CDR3 has 14 amino acids. Only the CDR3 part of the read is kept: 42 bases, read in frame from the first base. Points the paper makes about the study in general: In monozygotic twins, recombination models systematically underestimated out-of-frame TCR alpha sharing, but the models matched the sharing seen between unrelated individuals. Compared with coincidental sharing between unrelated individuals, out-of-frame TCR alpha sequences shared between twins had an excess of sequences with low generation probability. Excess twin sharing in beta out-of-frame sequences was weaker because fewer shared sequences lowered the signal-to-noise ratio. Abundant cord blood beta clonotypes carried fewer insertions; young adult naive repertoires showed a weaker similar trend, while memory repertoires showed none. Because the same donors could not be followed over many years, the conclusions depended on cross-sectional statistical analysis. Invariant T cells such as MAIT and iNKT could partly confound zero-insertion analyses, though diverse VJ usage argued against this for most clonotypes.

The receptor chain draws on TRBV7-9 and TRBJ2-1, with the D segment identity uncertain. The source is a woman between 50 and 59 years old in good health. The sequencing input was naive T cells sorted from blood. What the cell subset or site label conveys for this sample: cells isolated with a human naive T-cell isolation kit. CDR3 protein: CASSLAGLHNEQFF. Here is the DNA: TGTGCCAGCAGCTTAGCTGGCCTACACAATGAGCAGTTCTTC.